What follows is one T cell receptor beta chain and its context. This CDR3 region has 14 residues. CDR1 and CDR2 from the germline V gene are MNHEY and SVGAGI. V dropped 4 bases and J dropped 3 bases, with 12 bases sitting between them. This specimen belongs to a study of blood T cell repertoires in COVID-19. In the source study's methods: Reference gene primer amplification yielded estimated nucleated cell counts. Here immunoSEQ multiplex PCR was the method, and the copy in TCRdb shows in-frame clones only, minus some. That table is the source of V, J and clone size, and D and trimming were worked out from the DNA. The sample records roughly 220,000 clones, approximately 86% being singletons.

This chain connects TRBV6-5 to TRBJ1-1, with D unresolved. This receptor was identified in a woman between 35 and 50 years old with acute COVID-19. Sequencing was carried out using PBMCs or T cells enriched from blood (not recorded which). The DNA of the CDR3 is TGTGCCAGCAGTTGGACGGAGAGGGACACTGAAGCTTTCTTT. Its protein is CASSWTERDTEAFF.